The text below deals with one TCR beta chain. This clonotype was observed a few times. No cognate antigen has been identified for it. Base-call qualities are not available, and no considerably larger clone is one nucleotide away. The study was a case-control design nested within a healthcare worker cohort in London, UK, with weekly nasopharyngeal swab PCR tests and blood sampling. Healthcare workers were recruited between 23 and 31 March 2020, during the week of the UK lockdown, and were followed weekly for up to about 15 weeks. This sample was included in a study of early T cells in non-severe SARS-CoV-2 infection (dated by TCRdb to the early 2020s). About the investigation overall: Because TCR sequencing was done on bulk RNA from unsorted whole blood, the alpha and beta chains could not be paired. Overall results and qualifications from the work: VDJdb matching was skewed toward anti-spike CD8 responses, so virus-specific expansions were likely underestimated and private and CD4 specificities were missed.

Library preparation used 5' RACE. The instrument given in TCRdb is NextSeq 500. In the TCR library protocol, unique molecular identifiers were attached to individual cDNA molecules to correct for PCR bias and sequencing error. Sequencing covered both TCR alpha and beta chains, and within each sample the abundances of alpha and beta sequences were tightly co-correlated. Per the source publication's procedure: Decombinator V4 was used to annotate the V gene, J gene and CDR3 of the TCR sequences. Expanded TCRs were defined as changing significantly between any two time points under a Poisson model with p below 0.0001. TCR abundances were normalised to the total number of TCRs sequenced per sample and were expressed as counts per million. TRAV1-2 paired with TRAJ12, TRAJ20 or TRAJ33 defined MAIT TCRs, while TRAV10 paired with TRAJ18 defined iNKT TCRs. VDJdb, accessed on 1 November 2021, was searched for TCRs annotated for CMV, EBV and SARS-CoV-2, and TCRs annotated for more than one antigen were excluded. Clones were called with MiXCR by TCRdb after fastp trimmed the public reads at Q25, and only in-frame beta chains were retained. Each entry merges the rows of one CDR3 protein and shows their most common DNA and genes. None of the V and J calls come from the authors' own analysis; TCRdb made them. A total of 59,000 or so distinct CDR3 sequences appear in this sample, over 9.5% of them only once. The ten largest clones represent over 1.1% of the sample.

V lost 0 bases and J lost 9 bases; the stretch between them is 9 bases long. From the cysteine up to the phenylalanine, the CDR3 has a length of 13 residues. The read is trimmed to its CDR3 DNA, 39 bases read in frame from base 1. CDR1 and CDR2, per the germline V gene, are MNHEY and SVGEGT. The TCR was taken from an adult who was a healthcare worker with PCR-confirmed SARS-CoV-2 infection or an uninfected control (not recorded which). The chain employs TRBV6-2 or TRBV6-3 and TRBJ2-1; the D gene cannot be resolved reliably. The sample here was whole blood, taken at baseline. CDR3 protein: CASSYSDGVEQFF. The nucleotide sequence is TGTGCCAGCAGTTACTCGGACGGAGTTGAGCAGTTCTTC.